This T cell receptor beta chain was sequenced during a study of beta chain features in type 1 diabetes. Findings and limits, study-wide: Shorter TCRB CDR3s, moderately but significantly so, were found in Type 1 diabetes patients in all four CD4+ subsets.

TCRB transcripts that were expressed got sequenced, as all of the isolated RNA had been reverse transcribed. Assay: immunoSEQ multiplex PCR; the TCRdb copy retains only in-frame clones and omits some. The sample has hundreds of thousands of clones; over 12% are singletons. V lost 7 bases and J lost 1, with 14 bases in between. This CDR3 has 15 residues. CDR1 is MNHEY and CDR2 is SVGAGI in the germline V gene. As for this clone: Its antigen is as yet unknown.

Material for sequencing was naive CD4+ T cells from blood. The chain carries TRBV6-5 and TRBJ2-4; D gene ambiguous. This receptor was identified in a man younger than 30 with type 1 diabetes. CDR3 nucleotides: TGTGCCAGCACCTCTGGCGGTCCGGCCAAAAACATTCAGTACTTC. Residues: CASTSGGPAKNIQYF.